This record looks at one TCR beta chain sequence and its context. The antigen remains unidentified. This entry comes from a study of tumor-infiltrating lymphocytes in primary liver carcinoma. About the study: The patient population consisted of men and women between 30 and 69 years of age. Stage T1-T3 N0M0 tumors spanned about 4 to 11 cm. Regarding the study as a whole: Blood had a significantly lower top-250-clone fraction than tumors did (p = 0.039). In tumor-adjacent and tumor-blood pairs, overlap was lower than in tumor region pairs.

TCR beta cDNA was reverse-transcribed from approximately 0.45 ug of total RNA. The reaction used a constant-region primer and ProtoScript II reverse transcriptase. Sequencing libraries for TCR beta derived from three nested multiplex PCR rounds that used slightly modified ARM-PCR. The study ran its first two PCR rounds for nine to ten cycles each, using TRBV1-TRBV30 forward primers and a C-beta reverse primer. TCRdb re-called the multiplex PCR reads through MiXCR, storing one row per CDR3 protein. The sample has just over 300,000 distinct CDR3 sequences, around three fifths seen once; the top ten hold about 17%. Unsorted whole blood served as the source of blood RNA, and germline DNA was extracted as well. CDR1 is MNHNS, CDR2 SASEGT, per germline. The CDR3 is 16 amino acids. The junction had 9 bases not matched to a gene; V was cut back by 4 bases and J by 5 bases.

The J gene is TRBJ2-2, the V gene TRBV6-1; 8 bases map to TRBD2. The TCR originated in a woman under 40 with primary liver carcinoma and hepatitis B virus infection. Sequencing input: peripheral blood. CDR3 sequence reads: CASSASSGVVTGELFF. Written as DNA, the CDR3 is TGTGCCAGCAGTGCCAGTAGCGGGGTGGTAACCGGGGAGCTGTTTTTT.